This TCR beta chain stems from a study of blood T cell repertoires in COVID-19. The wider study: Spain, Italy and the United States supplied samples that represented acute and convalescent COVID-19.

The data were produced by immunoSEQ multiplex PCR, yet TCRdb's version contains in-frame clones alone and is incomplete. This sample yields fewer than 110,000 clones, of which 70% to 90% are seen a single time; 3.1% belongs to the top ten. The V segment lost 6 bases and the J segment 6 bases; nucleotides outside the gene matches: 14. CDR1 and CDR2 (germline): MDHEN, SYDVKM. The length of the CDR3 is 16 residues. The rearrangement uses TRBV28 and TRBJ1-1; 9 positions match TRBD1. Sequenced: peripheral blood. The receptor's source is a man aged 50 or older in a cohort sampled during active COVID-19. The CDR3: CASRITTGQGQAEAFF. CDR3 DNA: TGTGCCAGCAGGATCACGACGGGACAGGGTCAAGCTGAAGCTTTCTTT.